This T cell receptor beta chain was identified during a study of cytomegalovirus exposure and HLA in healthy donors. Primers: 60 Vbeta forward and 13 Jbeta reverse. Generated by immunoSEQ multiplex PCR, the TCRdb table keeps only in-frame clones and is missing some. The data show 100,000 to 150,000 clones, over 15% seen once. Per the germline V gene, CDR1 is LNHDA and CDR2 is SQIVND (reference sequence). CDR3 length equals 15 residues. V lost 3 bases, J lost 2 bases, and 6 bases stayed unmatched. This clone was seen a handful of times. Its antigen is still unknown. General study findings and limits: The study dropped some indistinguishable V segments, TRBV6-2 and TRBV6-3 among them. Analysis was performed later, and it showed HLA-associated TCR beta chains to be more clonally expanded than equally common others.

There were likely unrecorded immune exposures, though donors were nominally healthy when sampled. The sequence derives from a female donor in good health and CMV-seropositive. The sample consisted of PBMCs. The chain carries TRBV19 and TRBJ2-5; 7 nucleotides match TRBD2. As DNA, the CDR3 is TGTGCCAGTAGTATGTATGGGACTACACAAGAGACCCAGTACTTC. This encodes CASSMYGTTQETQYF.